This entry features one T cell receptor (beta chain) sequence. This record belongs to a study of blood T cell repertoires in COVID-19. At the level of the study: COVID-19 samples, acute and convalescent, were from the United States, Italy and Spain. Sample material is recorded as cDNA or gDNA derived from T cells, B-cell-depleted T cells, or PBMCs.

In the study's own analysis: Nucleated cell counts were estimated from reference gene primer amplification. Sequenced by immunoSEQ multiplex PCR; TCRdb stores in-frame clones only, minus some. V and J calls and clone size are given by that table; D and trimming were obtained from the DNA. The sample carries 200,000 to 250,000 clones, nearly 90% recorded once. Material for sequencing was peripheral blood. This TCR came from a young woman who had recovered from COVID-19.

CDR3 coding DNA: TGTGCCAGCAGCTTAGGTAGTGAGACAGCAAGTATGAACACTGAAGCTTTCTTT. Protein product: CASSLGSETASMNTEAFF. V gene TRBV13 combines with J gene TRBJ1-1, with D tentatively TRBD1 (5 bases). V lost 0 bases, J lost 0 bases, and 17 bases lay in between. The CDR3 consists of 18 residues. Germline V gives CDR1 PRHDT, CDR2 FYEKMQ (reference sequence).